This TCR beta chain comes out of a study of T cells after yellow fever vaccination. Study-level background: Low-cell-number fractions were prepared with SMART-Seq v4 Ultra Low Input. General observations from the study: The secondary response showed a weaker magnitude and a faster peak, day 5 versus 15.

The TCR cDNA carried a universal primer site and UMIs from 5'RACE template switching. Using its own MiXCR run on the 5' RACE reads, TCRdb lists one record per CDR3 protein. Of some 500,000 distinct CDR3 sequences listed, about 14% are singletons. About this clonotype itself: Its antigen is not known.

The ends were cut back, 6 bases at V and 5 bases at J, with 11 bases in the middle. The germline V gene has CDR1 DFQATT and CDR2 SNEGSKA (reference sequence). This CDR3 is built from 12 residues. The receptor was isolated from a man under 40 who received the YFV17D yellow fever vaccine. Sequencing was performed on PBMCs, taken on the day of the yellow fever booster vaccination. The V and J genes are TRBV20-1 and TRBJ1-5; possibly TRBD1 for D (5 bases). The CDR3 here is CSAHLGDQPQHF. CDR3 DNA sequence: TGCAGTGCCCATTTAGGGGATCAGCCCCAGCATTTT.